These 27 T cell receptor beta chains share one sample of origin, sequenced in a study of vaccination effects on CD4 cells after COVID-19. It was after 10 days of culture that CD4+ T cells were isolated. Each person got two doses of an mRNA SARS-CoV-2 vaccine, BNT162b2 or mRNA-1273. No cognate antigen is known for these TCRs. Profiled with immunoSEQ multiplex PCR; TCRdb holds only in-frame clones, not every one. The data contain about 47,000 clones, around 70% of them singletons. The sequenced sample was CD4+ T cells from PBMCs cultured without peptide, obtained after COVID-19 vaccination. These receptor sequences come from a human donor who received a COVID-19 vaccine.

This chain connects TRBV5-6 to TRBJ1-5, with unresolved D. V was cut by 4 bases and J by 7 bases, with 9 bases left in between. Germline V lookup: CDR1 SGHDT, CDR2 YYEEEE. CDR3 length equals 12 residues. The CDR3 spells CASSNNEQPQHF. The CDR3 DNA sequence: TGTGCCAGCAGCAACAATGAACAGCCCCAGCATTTT.

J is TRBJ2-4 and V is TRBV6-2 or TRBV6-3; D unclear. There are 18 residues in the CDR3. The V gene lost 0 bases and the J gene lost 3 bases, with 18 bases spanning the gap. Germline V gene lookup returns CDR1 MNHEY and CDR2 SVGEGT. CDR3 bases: TGTGCCAGCAGTTACTCGATTGCTCAAGTGGTTGTCAAAAACATTCAGTACTTC. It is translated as CASSYSIAQVVVKNIQYF.

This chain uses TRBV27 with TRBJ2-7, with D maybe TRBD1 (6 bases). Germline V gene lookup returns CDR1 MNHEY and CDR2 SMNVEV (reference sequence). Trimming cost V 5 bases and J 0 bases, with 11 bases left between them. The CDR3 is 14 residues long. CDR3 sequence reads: CASSKTGSSYEQYF. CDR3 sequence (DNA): TGTGCCAGCAGTAAAACAGGGAGCTCCTACGAGCAGTACTTC.

CDR3 protein: CASSLDLSYEQYF. CDR3 sequence (DNA): TGTGCCAGCAGCTTAGACTTATCCTACGAGCAGTACTTC. The rearrangement uses TRBV7-9 and TRBJ2-7, with D unclear. The CDR3 contains 13 residues. From germline, CDR1 is SEHNR and CDR2 FQNEAQ (reference sequence). The V and J ends lost 1 base and 1 base respectively, with 5 bases between them.

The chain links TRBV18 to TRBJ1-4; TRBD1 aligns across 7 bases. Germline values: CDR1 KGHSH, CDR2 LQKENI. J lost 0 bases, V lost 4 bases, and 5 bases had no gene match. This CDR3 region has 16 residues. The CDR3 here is CASSRRGVATNEKLFF. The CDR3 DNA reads TGTGCCAGCTCACGCAGGGGGGTTGCAACTAATGAAAAACTGTTTTTT.

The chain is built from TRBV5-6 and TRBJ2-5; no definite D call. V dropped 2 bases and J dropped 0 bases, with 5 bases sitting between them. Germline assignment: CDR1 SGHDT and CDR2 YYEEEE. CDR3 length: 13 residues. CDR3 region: CASSLGNQETQYF. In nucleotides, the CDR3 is TGTGCCAGCAGCTTAGGCAACCAAGAGACCCAGTACTTC.

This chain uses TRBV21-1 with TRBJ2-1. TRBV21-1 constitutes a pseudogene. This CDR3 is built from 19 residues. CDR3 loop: CASSNLGSPRFSSYNEQFF. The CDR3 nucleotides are TGTGCCAGCAGCAATTTGGGGTCACCAAGATTTAGCTCCTACAATGAGCAGTTCTTC.

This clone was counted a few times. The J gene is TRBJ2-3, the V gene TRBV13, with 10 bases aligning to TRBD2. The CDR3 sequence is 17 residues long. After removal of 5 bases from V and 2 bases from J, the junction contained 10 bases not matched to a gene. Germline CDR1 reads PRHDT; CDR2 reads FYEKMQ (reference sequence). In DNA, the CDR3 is TGTGCCAGCAGCGCAAACGGACTAGCGGTTTTCACAGATACGCAGTATTTT. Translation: CASSANGLAVFTDTQYF.

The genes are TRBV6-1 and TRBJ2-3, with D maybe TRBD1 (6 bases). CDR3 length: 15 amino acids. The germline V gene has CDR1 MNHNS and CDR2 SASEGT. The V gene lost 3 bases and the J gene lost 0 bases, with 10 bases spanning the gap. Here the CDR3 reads CASSDRTASTDTQYF. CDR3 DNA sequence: TGTGCCAGCAGTGACCGGACAGCTAGCACAGATACGCAGTATTTT.

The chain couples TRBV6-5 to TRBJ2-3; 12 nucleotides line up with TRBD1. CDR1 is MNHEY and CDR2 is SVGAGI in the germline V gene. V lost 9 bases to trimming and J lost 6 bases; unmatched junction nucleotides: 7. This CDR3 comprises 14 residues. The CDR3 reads CASRDRGLWDTQYF. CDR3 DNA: TGTGCCAGTCGGGACAGGGGGCTCTGGGATACGCAGTATTTT.

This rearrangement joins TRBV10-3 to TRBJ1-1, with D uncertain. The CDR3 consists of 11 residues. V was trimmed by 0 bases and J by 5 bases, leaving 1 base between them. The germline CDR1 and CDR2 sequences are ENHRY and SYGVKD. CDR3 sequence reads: CAISESTEAFF. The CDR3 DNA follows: TGTGCCATCAGTGAGTCAACTGAAGCTTTCTTT.

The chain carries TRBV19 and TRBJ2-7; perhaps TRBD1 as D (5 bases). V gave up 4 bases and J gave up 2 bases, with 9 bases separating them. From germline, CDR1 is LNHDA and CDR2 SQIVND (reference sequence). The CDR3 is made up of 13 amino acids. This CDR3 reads CASSRQSAYEQYF. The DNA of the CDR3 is TGTGCCAGTAGTAGACAGTCTGCCTACGAGCAGTACTTC.

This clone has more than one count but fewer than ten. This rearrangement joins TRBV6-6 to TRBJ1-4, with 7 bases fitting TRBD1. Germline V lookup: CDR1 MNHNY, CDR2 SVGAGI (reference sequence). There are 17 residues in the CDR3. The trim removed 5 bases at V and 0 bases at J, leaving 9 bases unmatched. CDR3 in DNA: TGTGCCAGCAGTCATAGGACAGGAGCCTCAACTAATGAAAAACTGTTTTTT. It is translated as CASSHRTGASTNEKLFF.

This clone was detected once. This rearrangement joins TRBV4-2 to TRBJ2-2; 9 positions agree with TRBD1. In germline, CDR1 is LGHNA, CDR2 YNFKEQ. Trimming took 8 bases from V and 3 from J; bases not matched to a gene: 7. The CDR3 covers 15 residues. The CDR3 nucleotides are TGTGCCAGCGGAGACAGGGGGTATGACACCGGGGAGCTGTTTTTT. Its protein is CASGDRGYDTGELFF.

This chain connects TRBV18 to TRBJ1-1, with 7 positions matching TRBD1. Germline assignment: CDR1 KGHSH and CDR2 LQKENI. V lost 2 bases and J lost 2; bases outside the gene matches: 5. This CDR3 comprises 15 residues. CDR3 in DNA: TGTGCCAGCTCACCAATGACAGGGACTAACACTGAAGCTTTCTTT. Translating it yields CASSPMTGTNTEAFF.

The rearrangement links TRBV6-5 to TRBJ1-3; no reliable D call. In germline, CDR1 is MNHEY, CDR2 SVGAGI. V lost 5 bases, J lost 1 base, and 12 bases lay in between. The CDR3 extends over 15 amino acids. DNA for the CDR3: TGTGCCAGCAGTCCACCCGCCGGGTCTGGAAACACCATATATTTT. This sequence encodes CASSPPAGSGNTIYF.

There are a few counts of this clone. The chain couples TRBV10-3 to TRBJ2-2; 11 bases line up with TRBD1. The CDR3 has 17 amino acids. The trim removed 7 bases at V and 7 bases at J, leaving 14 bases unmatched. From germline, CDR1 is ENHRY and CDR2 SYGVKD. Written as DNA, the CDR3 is TGTGCCATCACCCAATCCTGGACAGGGGGCACGGTCGGGGAGCTGTTTTTT. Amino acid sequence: CAITQSWTGGTVGELFF.

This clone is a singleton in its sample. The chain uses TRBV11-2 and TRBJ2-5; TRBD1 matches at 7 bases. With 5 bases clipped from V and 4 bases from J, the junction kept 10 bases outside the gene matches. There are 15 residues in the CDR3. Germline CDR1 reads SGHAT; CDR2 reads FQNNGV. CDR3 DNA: TGTGCCAGCAGCCCTAGACAGGGTGGAACAGAGACCCAGTACTTC. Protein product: CASSPRQGGTETQYF. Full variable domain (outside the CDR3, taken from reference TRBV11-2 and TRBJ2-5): EAGVAQSPRYKIIEKRQSVAFWCNPISGHATLYWYQQILGQGPKLLIQFQNNGVVDDSQLPKDRFSAERLKGVDSTLKIQPAKLEDSAVYLCASSPRQGGTETQYFGPGTRLLVL.

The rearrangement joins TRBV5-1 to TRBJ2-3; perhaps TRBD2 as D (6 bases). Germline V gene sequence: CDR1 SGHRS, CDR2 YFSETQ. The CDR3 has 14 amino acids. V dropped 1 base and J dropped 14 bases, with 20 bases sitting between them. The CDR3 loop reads CASSLSRDSIRGYF. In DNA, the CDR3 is TGCGCCAGCAGCTTGTCCCGGGACTCTATCCGGGGGTATTTT.

The CDR3 reads CASSRQNYGYTF. The CDR3 DNA reads TGTGCCAGCAGTCGACAGAACTATGGCTACACCTTC. The V and J genes are TRBV6-2 or TRBV6-3 and TRBJ1-2; perhaps TRBD1 as D (5 bases). The length of the CDR3 is 12 residues. Germline V gives CDR1 MNHEY, CDR2 SVGEGT. The V and J ends lost 5 bases and 2 bases respectively, with 6 bases between them.

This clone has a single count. Here the CDR3 reads CAWRRDLNQPQHF. The CDR3 bases are TGTGCCTGGAGACGGGACCTCAATCAGCCCCAGCATTTT. The V call is TRBV30, the J call TRBJ1-5; possibly TRBD1 for D (5 bases). CDR3 length: 13 amino acids. From germline, CDR1 is GTSNPN and CDR2 SVGIG (reference sequence). Trimming cost V 3 bases and J 3 bases, with 9 bases left between them.

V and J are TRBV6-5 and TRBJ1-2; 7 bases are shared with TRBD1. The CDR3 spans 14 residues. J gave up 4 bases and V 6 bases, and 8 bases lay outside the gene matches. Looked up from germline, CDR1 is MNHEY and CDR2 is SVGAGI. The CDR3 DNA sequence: TGTGCCAGCAGCTCGCAGGGGGGGCTCTATGGCTACACCTTC. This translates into CASSSQGGLYGYTF.

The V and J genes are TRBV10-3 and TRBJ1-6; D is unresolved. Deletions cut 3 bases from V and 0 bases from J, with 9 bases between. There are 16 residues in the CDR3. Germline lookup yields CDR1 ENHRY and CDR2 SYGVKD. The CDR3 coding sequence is TGTGCCATCAGTGAACGGGAGAGCTCCTATAATTCACCCCTCCACTTT. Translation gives CAISERESSYNSPLHF.

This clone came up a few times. CDR3 bases: TGTGCCAGCAGCCAAGGCAGTCAGGGTGGCTACACCTTC. It codes for CASSQGSQGGYTF. The chain carries TRBV3-1 (or the pseudogene TRBV3-2) and TRBJ1-2; D is perhaps TRBD1 (5 bases). Trimming removed 1 base from V and 7 bases from J, with 10 bases in between. In germline, CDR1 is LGHDT, CDR2 YNNKEL (reference sequence). This CDR3 is built from 13 residues.

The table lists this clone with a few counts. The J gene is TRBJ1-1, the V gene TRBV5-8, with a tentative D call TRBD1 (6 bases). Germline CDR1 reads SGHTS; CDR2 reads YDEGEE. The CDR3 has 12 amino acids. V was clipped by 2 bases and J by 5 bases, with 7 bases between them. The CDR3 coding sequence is TGTGCCAGCAGCTTAACAGGGACTGAAGCTTTCTTT. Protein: CASSLTGTEAFF.

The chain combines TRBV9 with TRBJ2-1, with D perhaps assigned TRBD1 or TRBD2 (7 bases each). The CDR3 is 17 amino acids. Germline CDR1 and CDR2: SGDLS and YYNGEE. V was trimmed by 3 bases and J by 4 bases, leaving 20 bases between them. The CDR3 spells CASSEGARGPPYNEQFF. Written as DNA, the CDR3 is TGTGCCAGCAGCGAGGGGGCGCGGGGGCCCCCATACAATGAGCAGTTCTTC. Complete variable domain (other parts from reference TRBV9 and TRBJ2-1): DSGVTQTPKHLITATGQRVTLRCSPRSGDLSVYWYQQSLDQGLQFLIQYYNGEERAKGNILERFSAQQFPDLHSELNLSSLELGDSALYFCASSEGARGPPYNEQFFGPGTRLTVL.

CDR3 loop: CASSPTSGRSYEQYF. Written as DNA, the CDR3 is TGCGCCAGCAGCCCGACTAGCGGGAGGTCCTACGAGCAGTACTTC. The rearrangement uses TRBV5-1 and TRBJ2-7; 13 bases map to TRBD2. The germline CDR1 and CDR2 sequences are SGHRS and YFSETQ. The CDR3 spans 15 residues. Trimming at V came to 4 bases and at J to 1 base, leaving 2 bases not matched to a gene.